These 9 T cell receptor beta chains were sequenced from one sample in a study of T cell responses to AZD1222 COVID-19 vaccine (dated by TCRdb to the early 2020s). Libraries were built with the immunoSEQ multiplex PCR assay. TCRdb provides this immuneACCESS table in a form limited to in-frame rearrangements. Some clones are lacking; in checked studies, under half of them reflect an unresolved V gene, and why the rest are absent is not known. For this sample there are about 100,000 clones; around 87% appear just once. The ten largest clonotypes hold under 4.5% of the sample. The intended sense of this specimen's time point label: baseline before first vaccination. The sample's treatment or condition label, decoded: meningococcal conjugate vaccine given as trial control. The material sequenced was peripheral blood, taken on day 0 of MenACWY control vaccination. The receptor set was obtained from an adult in good health.

This chain links TRBV27 with TRBJ1-5; D might be TRBD1 (5 bases). CDR1 MNHEY and CDR2 SMNVEV come from the germline V gene (reference sequence). The CDR3 totals 15 residues. V gave up 2 bases and J gave up 6 bases, with 14 bases separating them. CDR3: CASSLLRQGGQPQHF. The CDR3 DNA sequence: TGTGCCAGCAGTTTACTGAGGCAGGGTGGTCAGCCCCAGCATTTT.

J is TRBJ2-7 and V is TRBV11-2; D uncertain. The germline V gene encodes CDR1 SGHAT and CDR2 FQNNGV. V was cut by 5 bases and J by 1 base, with 3 bases left in between. The CDR3 consists of 11 residues. The CDR3 sequence: CASSHSYEQYF. In DNA form, the CDR3 reads TGTGCCAGCAGCCATTCCTACGAGCAGTACTTC.

This sequence joins TRBV4-3 and TRBJ2-1, with TRBD2 matching 7 bases. After removal of 2 bases from V and 2 bases from J, the junction contained 9 bases not matched to a gene. CDR3 size: 17 residues. Germline V CDR1 and CDR2: LGHNA, YSLEER. CDR3 residues: CASSQLPRESPYNEQFF. Written as DNA, the CDR3 is TGCGCCAGCAGCCAACTACCGCGGGAGAGTCCCTACAATGAGCAGTTCTTC.

This chain joins TRBV7-2 and TRBJ2-1; 7 bases fit TRBD1. The CDR3 is 15 amino acids. CDR1 is SGHTA, CDR2 FQGNSA, per germline. Trimming removed 5 bases from V and 8 bases from J; junction bases left unmatched: 12. CDR3 loop: CASSRTQQGEDEQFF. Here the CDR3 DNA reads TGTGCCAGCAGCCGGACGCAGCAGGGGGAAGATGAGCAGTTCTTC. Complete variable domain (other parts from reference TRBV7-2 and TRBJ2-1): GAGVSQSPSNKVTEKGKDVELRCDPISGHTALYWYRQSLGQGLEFLIYFQGNSAPDKSGLPSDRFSAERTGGSVSTLTIQRTQQEDSAVYLCASSRTQQGEDEQFFGPGTRLTVL.

The DNA of the CDR3 is TGTGCCAGCAGCTTTAAGGGAGAGAGCCACTATGGCTACACCTTC. Protein sequence: CASSFKGESHYGYTF. The rearrangement uses TRBV7-2 and TRBJ1-2; no reliable D call. The V gene lost 3 bases and the J gene lost 3 bases, with 14 bases spanning the gap. Germline loops: CDR1 SGHTA, CDR2 FQGNSA. This CDR3 spans 15 amino acids.

The chain links TRBV20-1 to TRBJ1-1; no clear D gene. This CDR3 is 12 amino acids long. Trimming took 3 bases from V and 5 from J, leaving 10 bases between them. The germline V gene encodes CDR1 DFQATT and CDR2 SNEGSKA (reference sequence). The CDR3 spells CSASPAWTEAFF. DNA for the CDR3: TGCAGTGCTAGTCCTGCGTGGACTGAAGCTTTCTTT.

The V and J genes are TRBV19 and TRBJ1-1; a possible D gene is TRBD1 (5 bases). V shed 5 bases and J shed 0 bases, with 13 bases lying between them. The CDR3 has 15 amino acids. CDR1 is LNHDA, CDR2 SQIVND, per germline (reference sequence). DNA of the CDR3: TGTGCCAGTAGTTTTCAGGGAACCATGAACACTGAAGCTTTCTTT. Its protein is CASSFQGTMNTEAFF.

This clone has just a few counts. V gene TRBV5-4 combines with J gene TRBJ2-7; D possibly matches TRBD1 or TRBD2 (5 bases each). The CDR3 has 15 amino acids. Trimming took 1 base from V and 2 from J, leaving 13 bases between them. Germline-derived CDR1 and CDR2 are SGHNT and YYREEE (reference sequence). The CDR3 protein is CASSLRGQGPYEQYF. The CDR3 nucleotides read TGTGCCAGCAGCTTGAGGGGTCAGGGACCCTACGAGCAGTACTTC.

The chain combines TRBV5-1 with TRBJ1-4; 7 nucleotides agree with TRBD1. CDR3 size: 15 residues. The V gene end was trimmed by 4 bases and the J gene end by 0 bases; junction bases not matched to a gene: 3. Germline values: CDR1 SGHRS, CDR2 YFSETQ. This CDR3 is CASSPGQSTNEKLFF. The DNA of the CDR3 is TGCGCCAGCAGCCCGGGACAGTCAACTAATGAAAAACTGTTTTTT. The entire variable domain, with the rest obtained from reference TRBV5-1 and TRBJ1-4, is as follows: KAGVTQTPRYLIKTRGQQVTLSCSPISGHRSVSWYQQTPGQGLQFLFEYFSETQRNKGNFPGRFSGRQFSNSRSEMNVSTLELGDSALYLCASSPGQSTNEKLFFGSGTQLSVL.